Following are 28 T cell receptor beta chains from one sample sequenced in a study of cytomegalovirus exposure and HLA in healthy donors. Here immunoSEQ multiplex PCR was the method, and the copy in TCRdb shows in-frame clones only, minus some. The sample carries fewer than 200,000 clones, about 89% recorded once. Material: PBMCs. The receptors were gathered from a man younger than 40 in good health and CMV-seropositive.

This chain links TRBV5-1 with TRBJ1-1; possibly TRBD1 for D (5 bases). Trimming pared 4 bases from V and 5 bases from J, leaving 18 bases between. CDR1 SGHRS and CDR2 YFSETQ come from the germline V gene. The CDR3 is 15 residues long. DNA for the CDR3: TGCGCCAGCAGCGTATCCGGGGCAGGGAGAACTGAAGCTTTCTTT. Translated: CASSVSGAGRTEAFF.

J is TRBJ2-1 and V is TRBV7-6, with D possibly TRBD2 on 5 matching bases. V was clipped by 2 bases and J by 7 bases, with 12 bases between them. The CDR3 runs to 14 residues. Germline lookup yields CDR1 SGHVS and CDR2 FNYEAQ. The CDR3, as DNA: TGTGCCAGCAGCTTAAGACGAGAGGGAAATGAGCAGTTCTTC. This encodes CASSLRREGNEQFF.

V usage is TRBV5-6 and J usage is TRBJ2-5, with D unclear. Deletions cut 3 bases from V and 1 base from J, with 10 bases between. Per the germline V gene, CDR1 is SGHDT and CDR2 is YYEEEE. This CDR3 region has 14 residues. The chain's CDR3 is CASSSPAVQETQYF. The CDR3 DNA sequence: TGTGCCAGCAGCTCCCCTGCAGTCCAAGAGACCCAGTACTTC.

V is TRBV5-1 and J is TRBJ2-3; tentatively, D is TRBD2 (5 bases). V gave up 5 bases and J gave up 2 bases, with 15 bases separating them. CDR1 SGHRS and CDR2 YFSETQ come from the germline V gene. The CDR3 is made up of 15 amino acids. The CDR3 DNA reads TGCGCCAGCAGTCCTAGCCCCCCCACCACAGATACGCAGTATTTT. Protein: CASSPSPPTTDTQYF.

The chain is built from TRBV2 and TRBJ2-6; no firm D call. The germline V and J ends were trimmed by 6 bases and 0 bases, with 9 bases remaining between them. Per the germline V gene, CDR1 is SNHLY and CDR2 is FYNNEI. CDR3 length equals 15 residues. CDR3 coding DNA: TGTGCCAGCAGCGGAGTCAACTCTGGGGCCAACGTCCTGACTTTC. It encodes CASSGVNSGANVLTF. Complete variable domain (other parts from reference TRBV2 and TRBJ2-6): EPEVTQTPSHQVTQMGQEVILRCVPISNHLYFYWYRQILGQKVEFLVSFYNNEISEKSEIFDDQFSVERPDGSNFTLKIRSTKLEDSAMYFCASSGVNSGANVLTFGAGSRLTVL.

This chain joins TRBV27 and TRBJ1-1, with TRBD1 as a possible D gene (5 bases). In germline, CDR1 is MNHEY, CDR2 SMNVEV (reference sequence). Trimming cost V 4 bases and J 2 bases, with 8 bases left between them. This CDR3 has 13 amino acids. CDR3 sequence: CASSWGSNTEAFF. The CDR3, as DNA: TGTGCCAGCAGTTGGGGCAGTAACACTGAAGCTTTCTTT.

The chain has TRBV5-1 and TRBJ2-7, with 7 bases fitting TRBD1. The CDR3 extends over 14 amino acids. Germline loops: CDR1 SGHRS, CDR2 YFSETQ. Trimming took 0 bases from V and 2 from J; bases not matched to a gene: 2. The CDR3 sequence is CASSLETGPYEQYF. The CDR3 coding sequence is TGCGCCAGCAGCTTGGAGACAGGGCCCTACGAGCAGTACTTC.

The genes are TRBV6-5 and TRBJ1-4; 8 nucleotides match TRBD1. The CDR3 runs 15 residues. The ends lost 5 bases at V and 8 bases at J; junction bases unmatched: 10. The germline gives CDR1 MNHEY, CDR2 SVGAGI. The CDR3 loop is CASSTGQVVWEKLFF. CDR3 coding DNA: TGTGCCAGCAGTACGGGACAGGTAGTATGGGAAAAACTGTTTTTT.

The rearrangement links TRBV13 to TRBJ1-2; possibly TRBD1 for D (5 bases). Germline values: CDR1 PRHDT, CDR2 FYEKMQ (reference sequence). The CDR3 length is 13 residues. The V end was cut by 5 bases, the J end by 6 bases, with 13 bases between. CDR3 DNA: TGTGCCAGCAGCAGCGGGGGACGGGATGGCTACACCTTC. It specifies CASSSGGRDGYTF.

The genes are TRBV28 and TRBJ2-6; no firm D call. Germline assignment: CDR1 MDHEN and CDR2 SYDVKM. The CDR3 extends over 17 amino acids. The V end lost 4 bases, the J end lost 0 bases, and 13 bases lay between the germline ends. This chain's CDR3 is CASSWTETSSGANVLTF. In nucleotides, the CDR3 is TGTGCCAGCAGTTGGACCGAGACGAGCTCTGGGGCCAACGTCCTGACTTTC.

This rearrangement joins TRBV6-5 to TRBJ1-1; unclear D gene. V was clipped by 3 bases and J by 3 bases, with 11 bases between them. CDR3 length: 14 residues. Germline CDR1 MNHEY, CDR2 SVGAGI. The CDR3 spells CASSYVLKDTEAFF. The CDR3 nucleotides read TGTGCCAGCAGTTATGTCCTCAAGGACACTGAAGCTTTCTTT.

The rearrangement uses TRBV9 and TRBJ1-6; D remains ambiguous. Trimming removed 0 bases at V and 7 bases at J, with 11 bases between. From germline, CDR1 is SGDLS and CDR2 YYNGEE. The CDR3 extends over 15 amino acids. CDR3 nucleotides: TGTGCCAGCAGCGTAGAGGCAAACGCGAATTCACCCCTCCACTTT. It yields the protein CASSVEANANSPLHF. The entire variable domain, with the rest obtained from reference TRBV9 and TRBJ1-6, is as follows: DSGVTQTPKHLITATGQRVTLRCSPRSGDLSVYWYQQSLDQGLQFLIQYYNGEERAKGNILERFSAQQFPDLHSELNLSSLELGDSALYFCASSVEANANSPLHFGNGTRLTVT.

Only a few counts were recorded for this clone. The chain carries TRBV6-6 and TRBJ2-7; a possible D gene is TRBD2 (6 bases). CDR1 is MNHNY and CDR2 is SVGAGI in the germline V gene (reference sequence). V lost 5 bases, J lost 4 bases, and 9 bases lay in between. CDR3 length equals 12 residues. The CDR3 sequence: CASSAGWYEQYF. CDR3 in DNA: TGTGCCAGCAGTGCGGGGTGGTACGAGCAGTACTTC.

This clone was observed a handful of times. The V gene is TRBV28, the J gene TRBJ1-5, with 8 bases identical to TRBD1. The CDR3 has 14 residues. The junction had 10 bases not matched to a gene; V was cut back by 6 bases and J by 9 bases. CDR1 is MDHEN and CDR2 is SYDVKM in the germline V gene. CDR3 sequence (DNA): TGTGCCAGCAGCCCCGGGACAGGAAAGCGGCCCCAGCATTTT. It codes for CASSPGTGKRPQHF.

This clone was counted between two and nine times. V is TRBV6-5 and J is TRBJ1-1; D gene ambiguous. Germline CDR1 and CDR2: MNHEY and SVGAGI. Trimming removed 3 bases at V and 0 bases at J, with 8 bases between. This CDR3 comprises 14 residues. The chain's CDR3 is CASSYDGVNTEAFF. The DNA for the CDR3 is TGTGCCAGCAGTTATGACGGGGTGAACACTGAAGCTTTCTTT.

The chain links TRBV7-9 to TRBJ2-3; D perhaps matches TRBD2 (6 bases). Germline V gene data show CDR1 as SEHNR and CDR2 as FQNEAQ (reference sequence). Trimming left V 6 bases short and J 0 bases short, with 13 bases between. This CDR3 region has 15 residues. DNA for the CDR3: TGTGCCAGCAGTACCGGGGGATCTAGCACAGATACGCAGTATTTT. Translating it yields CASSTGGSSTDTQYF.

The rearrangement uses TRBV25-1 and TRBJ2-1; D is possibly TRBD1 or TRBD2 (5 bases each). Between the trimmed V and J ends, which lost 8 bases and 2 bases, there was a span of 13 bases. CDR1 and CDR2 (germline): MGHDK, SYGVNS. The CDR3 covers 14 residues. Here the CDR3 DNA reads TGTGCCAGCGGGGACGGCACAACCTACAATGAGCAGTTCTTC. Encoded protein: CASGDGTTYNEQFF. The full variable domain, its missing parts supplied by reference TRBV25-1 and TRBJ2-1, is EADIYQTPRYLVIGTGKKITLECSQTMGHDKMYWYQQDPGMELHLIHYSYGVNSTEKGDLSSESTVSRIRTEHFPLTLESARPSHTSQYLCASGDGTTYNEQFFGPGTRLTVL.

The V gene is TRBV5-4, the J gene TRBJ2-7, with 8 bases lining up with TRBD2. The CDR3 extends over 14 amino acids. Germline CDR1 and CDR2: SGHNT and YYREEE (reference sequence). V lost 0 bases to trimming and J lost 2 bases; unmatched junction nucleotides: 1. CDR3 protein: CASSLAGGTYEQYF. The CDR3 nucleotides read TGTGCCAGCAGCTTGGCGGGGGGGACCTACGAGCAGTACTTC.

As DNA, the CDR3 is TGCGCCAGCAGCCTGTCCATCGGGGGACAGTCCTACGAGCAGTACTTC. Its protein product is CASSLSIGGQSYEQYF. The rearrangement joins TRBV4-1 to TRBJ2-7; tentative D call: TRBD1 (7 bases). Between the trimmed V and J ends, which lost 4 bases and 1 base, there was a span of 17 bases. The CDR3 loop spans 16 amino acids. Looked up from germline, CDR1 is MGHRA and CDR2 is YSYEKL.

J is TRBJ2-7 and V is TRBV6-5; no reliable D call. The CDR3 length is 14 residues. V lost 7 bases and J lost 3, with 16 bases in between. Germline loops: CDR1 MNHEY, CDR2 SVGAGI. The CDR3 loop reads CASTDWGKGYEQYF. DNA of the CDR3: TGTGCCAGCACCGACTGGGGAAAGGGCTACGAGCAGTACTTC.

V is TRBV10-3 and J is TRBJ2-3; TRBD2 matches 8 bases. This CDR3 comprises 15 residues. Germline V gene lookup returns CDR1 ENHRY and CDR2 SYGVKD. V trimming: 4 bases; J trimming: 3 bases; junction bases outside the gene matches: 6. As DNA, the CDR3 is TGTGCCATCAGTGGTAGCGGGATAGGGACAGATACGCAGTATTTT. Protein sequence: CAISGSGIGTDTQYF.

This chain joins TRBV20-1 and TRBJ1-1; D is uncertain. The germline V and J ends were trimmed by 5 bases and 2 bases, with 3 bases remaining between them. Germline lookup yields CDR1 DFQATT and CDR2 SNEGSKA (reference sequence). The CDR3 sequence is 10 residues long. CDR3 DNA: TGCAGTGCTGCAAACACTGAAGCTTTCTTT. Translated: CSAANTEAFF.

The chain links TRBV4-2 to TRBJ2-7, with TRBD2 matching over 8 bases. The length of the CDR3 is 15 residues. Germline values: CDR1 LGHNA, CDR2 YNFKEQ. The junction had 8 bases not matched to a gene; V was cut back by 4 bases and J by 3 bases. DNA of the CDR3: TGTGCCAGCAGCCCCCGTCTAGCGGGTAACTACGAGCAGTACTTC. This sequence encodes CASSPRLAGNYEQYF.

V and J are TRBV28 and TRBJ2-7, with TRBD1 identical over 11 bases. V lost 4 bases, J lost 3 bases, and 2 bases stayed unmatched. The germline gives CDR1 MDHEN, CDR2 SYDVKM. CDR3 length equals 14 residues. The DNA for the CDR3 is TGTGCCAGCAGTTGGACAGGGGGCAACTACGAGCAGTACTTC. Encoded protein: CASSWTGGNYEQYF.

This chain connects TRBV18 to TRBJ2-7; tentative D call: TRBD1 (5 bases). Germline assignment: CDR1 KGHSH and CDR2 LQKENI. The CDR3 runs 15 residues. Trimming cost V 1 base and J 2 bases, with 12 bases left between them. Here the CDR3 reads CASSPLDMGTYEQYF. The CDR3 DNA follows: TGTGCCAGCTCACCACTGGACATGGGAACCTACGAGCAGTACTTC.

This chain connects TRBV4-3 to TRBJ1-1; perhaps TRBD1 as D (5 bases). The V end was cut by 4 bases, the J end by 7 bases, with 16 bases between. The CDR3 runs to 14 residues. From germline, CDR1 is LGHNA and CDR2 YSLEER. The CDR3 nucleotides are TGCGCCAGCAGCCGGTTGGGACTAGGGTATGAAGCTTTCTTT. Translation: CASSRLGLGYEAFF.

The V call is TRBV7-9, the J call TRBJ2-1, with a possible D match to TRBD2 (6 bases). CDR1 SEHNR and CDR2 FQNEAQ come from the germline V gene (reference sequence). The CDR3 has 15 amino acids. The V and J ends lost 1 base and 6 bases respectively, with 13 bases between them. CDR3 sequence: CASSLEGLSRNEQFF. The CDR3 DNA sequence: TGTGCCAGCAGCTTAGAAGGACTATCCCGCAATGAGCAGTTCTTC.

The chain combines TRBV15 with TRBJ2-5; D perhaps matches TRBD1 (6 bases). CDR1 and CDR2 (germline): LNHNV, YYDKDF (reference sequence). The germline V and J ends were trimmed by 4 bases and 5 bases, with 14 bases remaining between them. The CDR3 runs 14 residues. CDR3 in amino acids: CATSNNRVGETQYF. CDR3 DNA: TGTGCCACCAGCAATAACAGGGTGGGGGAGACCCAGTACTTC.